A selection of T cell receptor beta chains follows, all from one sample in a study of CD8 T cells in ankylosing spondylitis. TCRdb itself ran the 5' RACE reads through MiXCR, one entry per CDR3 protein. The repertoire holds over 700,000 distinct CDR3 sequences, 15% to 20% seen once, with about 20% in the top ten. Sequencing input: blood, either unsorted or a sorted T cell fraction (not recorded which). Receptor source: a male donor with ankylosing spondylitis. The CDR3 runs from the conserved cysteine through the conserved F or W. The D gene is left open where the match is weak. Size values are once, few and many counts, or a class for expanded clones, and some rows have none.

TRBJ2-3	TRBV27	-	few	TGTGCCAGCAGTTCGGGGACTCCCCAGGCAGATACGCAGTATTTT	CASSSGTPQADTQYF
TRBJ2-7	TRBV20-1	-	-	TGCAGTGCCAGTGGAGAACCTAAGCCCTACGAGCAGTACTTC	CSASGEPKPYEQYF
TRBJ2-3	TRBV10-3	TRBD1	many	TGTGCCATCAGTGAGGGACAGGGGATGGCAGATACGCAGTATTTT	CAISEGQGMADTQYF
TRBJ2-3	TRBV19	-	few	TGTGCCAGTAGTATATGGGCGTCATCCACAGATACTCAGTATTTT	CASSIWASSTDTQYF
TRBJ2-5	TRBV7-8	-	-	TGTGCCAGCAGCTCCGGTTGGGACCAAGAGACCCAGTACTTC	CASSSGWDQETQYF
TRBJ2-4	TRBV15	-	few	TGTGCCACCAGCAGAGATCAGTCAGGGGCTAAAAAGGCCAAAAACATTCAGTACTTC	CATSRDQSGAKKAKNIQYF
TRBJ1-5	TRBV10-3	-	few	TGTGCCATCAGTAACCTCGGACGGGGTCAGCCCCAGCATTTT	CAISNLGRGQPQHF
TRBJ2-5	TRBV9	TRBD2	-	TGTGCCAGCAGCCACGATGGGGCGGGAGAGAAGGGTGTGGAGACCCAGTACTTC	CASSHDGAGEKGVETQYF
TRBJ2-3	TRBV9	-	few	TGTGCCAGCAGCGTTGAGGGGTTTGTCACAGATACGCAGTATTTT	CASSVEGFVTDTQYF
TRBJ1-1	TRBV30	-	-	TGTGCCTGGAGTGTAGGGCACCACACTGAAGCTTTCTTT	CAWSVGHHTEAFF
TRBJ2-5	TRBV18	-	-	TGTGCCAGCTCTCACGGGGACCAAGAGACCCAGTACTTC	CASSHGDQETQYF
TRBJ1-2	TRBV5-1	TRBD1	few	TGCGCCAGCAGCTTGGAAGACAGGGGCTATGGCTACACCTTC	CASSLEDRGYGYTF
TRBJ2-1	TRBV15	-	few	TGTGCCACCAGCAGCTACTCCCGGGGTGAGCAGTTCTTC	CATSSYSRGEQFF
TRBJ1-1	TRBV5-1	TRBD1	few	TGCGCCAGCAGCCCCGGGACAGGGGGAAGTCTAGCTTTCTTT	CASSPGTGGSLAFF
TRBJ1-1	TRBV5-1	TRBD1	-	TGCGCCAGCAGCTTTTTCGACAGGGAGGGAACTGAAGCTTTCTTT	CASSFFDREGTEAFF
TRBJ2-2	TRBV12-5	TRBD1	few	TGTGCTAGTGGTTTGACCCGGGACAGGGCCAGGGAGCTGTTTTTT	CASGLTRDRARELFF
TRBJ2-2	TRBV12-3/TRBV12-4	TRBD1	many	TGTGCCAGCAGTCGAGGACAGGCCACCTCCGGGGAGCTGTTTTTT	CASSRGQATSGELFF
TRBJ2-1	TRBV29-1	TRBD2	-	TGCAGCGTTACGGGACTAGCTTTTGTCAATGAGCAGTTCTTC	CSVTGLAFVNEQFF
TRBJ1-3	TRBV12-3/TRBV12-4	TRBD1	-	TGTGCCAGCACCCGACAGGGATCCGGAAACACCATATATTTT	CASTRQGSGNTIYF
TRBJ2-3	TRBV20-1	-	many	TGCAGTGCTAGTAGGGCTTCCGGGAGCCTCACAGATACGCAGTATTTT	CSASRASGSLTDTQYF
TRBJ2-7	TRBV5-1	TRBD1	-	TGCGCCAGCAGCCCGACAGGGCTTGCCTACGAGCAGTACTTC	CASSPTGLAYEQYF
TRBJ2-7	TRBV5-1	-	-	TGCGCCAGCAGCTTGGTAGCAGGGAGTAACGAGCAGTACTTC	CASSLVAGSNEQYF
TRBJ1-2	TRBV6-1	TRBD1	-	TGTGCCAGCAGGGGGACAGGGACAACTAACTATGGCTACACCTTC	CASRGTGTTNYGYTF
TRBJ2-1	TRBV20-1	TRBD2	few	TGCAACGCGGAGCGGGGGGGCCTGTATAATGAGCAGTTCTTC	CNAERGGLYNEQFF
TRBJ2-1	TRBV29-1	-	few	TGCAGCGTTGATTCCGGATTCAATGAGCAGTTCTTC	CSVDSGFNEQFF
TRBJ2-5	TRBV4-1	-	-	TGCGCCAGCAGCCGTAGGGACCAAGAGACCCAGTACTTC	CASSRRDQETQYF
TRBJ2-1	TRBV12-3/TRBV12-4	-	many	TGTGCCAGCAGTCCCGGGACACTCAATGAGCAGTTCTTC	CASSPGTLNEQFF
TRBJ1-1	TRBV19	-	-	TGTGCCAGTACAGGGACGAACACTGAAGCTTTCTTT	CASTGTNTEAFF
TRBJ2-2	TRBV11-2	TRBD2	few	TGTGCCAGCGCCAAAGCGGGGAGGGGGGAGCTGTTTTTT	CASAKAGRGELFF
TRBJ2-7	TRBV5-1	-	-	TGCGCCAGCAGCTTCTGGACAGGTGGGGGGTACGAGCAGTACTTC	CASSFWTGGGYEQYF
TRBJ2-7	TRBV24-1	-	-	TGTGCCACCAGTGAATGGCAGGACTACGAGCAGTACTTC	CATSEWQDYEQYF
TRBJ1-5	TRBV7-6	TRBD1	few	TGTGCCAGCAGCCCAGGGGGCGTATCCGGGCAGCCCCAGCATTTT	CASSPGGVSGQPQHF
TRBJ1-2	TRBV5-1	-	-	TGCGCCAGCAGCGGCAGGGGATATGGCTACACCTTC	CASSGRGYGYTF
TRBJ2-1	TRBV4-2	-	few	TGTGCCAGCAGCCAGCGACGGGGCCTTCACAATGAGCAGTTCTTC	CASSQRRGLHNEQFF
TRBJ2-7	TRBV11-3	TRBD1	few	TGTGCCAGCAGACGGACAGGGCTTGACTACGAGCAGTACTTC	CASRRTGLDYEQYF
TRBJ2-7	TRBV27	TRBD2	few	TGTGCCAGCAGGACGAAGCGGGACTCCTACGAGCAGTACTTC	CASRTKRDSYEQYF
TRBJ2-1	TRBV30	TRBD1	-	TGTGCCTGGAGTGCCGGGACAGGGAACAATGAGCAGTTCTTC	CAWSAGTGNNEQFF
TRBJ2-5	TRBV10-3	TRBD2	-	TGTGCCATCAGTTTAGTGGGACTAGCGGGAGACGGCGAGACCCAGTACTTC	CAISLVGLAGDGETQYF
TRBJ2-7	TRBV20-1	-	-	TGCAGTGCTACTACTAGGAGGAAAGGCACCTACGAGCAGTACTTC	CSATTRRKGTYEQYF
TRBJ2-2	TRBV2	-	-	TGTGCCAGCAGTGTCTGGGTCCGGGAGCTGTTTTTT	CASSVWVRELFF
TRBJ2-7	TRBV29-1	-	-	TGCAGCATTAGGGGGGCAGGGGCTCCCTTCGAGCAGTACTTC	CSIRGAGAPFEQYF
TRBJ1-6	TRBV13	-	-	TGTGCCAGCAGCTTATTTGGCAGTCAAAATTCACCCCTCCACTTT	CASSLFGSQNSPLHF
TRBJ2-5	TRBV7-9	-	-	TGTGCCAGCAGCTTACGGACAGTCGAAGAGACCCAGTACTTC	CASSLRTVEETQYF
TRBJ1-2	TRBV12-3/TRBV12-4	-	-	TGTGCCAGCAGTCAGGGGTCAGCTGGCTACACCTTC	CASSQGSAGYTF
TRBJ2-1	TRBV27	TRBD2	few	TGTGCCGCAGCTAGCGGGGGTTTTAACAATGAGCAGTTCTTC	CAAASGGFNNEQFF
TRBJ2-1	TRBV20-1	TRBD1	-	TGCAGTGCTAGAGAGTGGGGACAGACCTACAATGAGCAGTTCTTC	CSAREWGQTYNEQFF
TRBJ2-7	TRBV20-1	-	few	TGCAGTGCTGCAGCGGCGTACGAGCAGTACTTC	CSAAAAYEQYF
TRBJ2-5	TRBV24-1	-	-	TGTGCCACCAGTGACATAATGGAAGAGACCCAGTACTTC	CATSDIMEETQYF
TRBJ2-3	TRBV11-2	-	few	TGTGCCAGCAGCTTGTACGGGGCCGGAGGGGACCCCCTTTGGGGCACAGATACGCAGTATTTT	CASSLYGAGGDPLWGTDTQYF
TRBJ1-5	TRBV4-1	-	few	TGCGCCAGCAGCCAAGATCGGGCAGCCAGAAACAATCAGCCCCAGCATTTT	CASSQDRAARNNQPQHF